Sequencing of this T cell receptor beta chain was carried out in a study of regulatory T cells in long-lasting Graves disease (dated by TCRdb to the early 2020s). In the study overall: Patients with newly diagnosed Graves' disease had been on antithyroid drugs for under 3 months. The study was conducted in China and was registered as a clinical trial. Peripheral blood TCR sequencing and RNA sequencing compared persistent Graves' disease patients with newly diagnosed Graves' disease patients. A total of roughly 35 samples underwent TCR sequencing, from roughly 13 patients with persistent Graves' disease and approximately 20 patients with newly diagnosed Graves' disease. Points the paper makes about the study in general: The authors acknowledged the small sample size as a limitation that may reduce accuracy. Only peripheral blood was studied, because thyroid tissue, the primary lesion, was inaccessible. A larger number of public clonotypes was shared among persistent patients (about 2,700) than among newly diagnosed patients (roughly 970). Only the TCR beta chain was sequenced and analyzed. Preferential use of TRBV28, TRBJ1-2 and TRBJ2-5 was observed in persistent disease, whereas TRBV20-1 and TRBJ2-1 were favored in newly diagnosed disease. Persistent Graves' disease patients showed lower TCR Shannon entropy and fewer highly expanded clones than newly diagnosed patients, suggesting clonal expansion.

This clonotype was recorded at least ten times. This receptor's antigen is unknown. A junction end diverges from the germline sequence, so it may reflect a read error. The sample's time point label, decoded: newly diagnosed GD, antithyroid drugs for less than 3 months. RNA was extracted from PBMCs in TRIzol for both TCR sequencing and RNA sequencing. The diagnosis of Graves' disease followed American Thyroid Association guidelines. The patients came from an endocrinology department in Xi'an, China. From each patient, 7.5 to 10 milliliters of peripheral blood was collected into an EDTA anticoagulant tube. PBMCs were isolated by Ficoll Paque Plus density gradient separation without further T cell sorting. An Agilent 2100 Bioanalyzer and agarose gel were used to check RNA quality, and a NanoDrop 2000 was used to measure RNA concentration. The protocol used for the library was multiplex PCR. The sequencer was an Illumina HiSeq 4000. To build TCR beta libraries, CDR3 regions were amplified by Arm-PCR using iRepertoire HTBI primers. Before sequencing, the PCR products underwent gel purification. Per the original workflow: A total of some 60 TRBV and 14 TRBJ segments were identified across samples and were used for gene usage analysis of CDR3 amino acid clonotypes. COPE and FqMerger were used to merge the filtered high-quality paired reads into contigs. Contigs were aligned with BLAST to IMGT TRBV, TRBD and TRBJ reference genes, and CDR3 was defined per IMGT. Clonotypes above 0.1% frequency were classified as highly expanded clones. Shannon entropy served as the measure of repertoire diversity, while the Gini coefficient captured V-J evenness. A clonotype found in more than one individual was treated as public. TCRdb redid the processing of the public reads, applying fastp at Q25 and MiXCR, and retained in-frame beta chains. All rows with the same CDR3 protein become a single entry with the most common DNA and genes. TCRdb, not the authors, supplied the V and J calls. The sample includes some 340,000 distinct CDR3 sequences, with approximately 12% observed a single time. Approximately 20% of the sample belongs to the ten largest clones.

Spanning cysteine to phenylalanine, the CDR3 consists of 16 amino acids. Just the 48-base CDR3 DNA is kept, in frame starting at base 1. These data also featured in a second study, about T cells in Graves' hyperthyroidism and ophthalmopathy. Taken from the second paper: A patient counted as having stable Graves' hyperthyroidism if no progression to ophthalmopathy occurred over 18 months of follow-up. Hyperthyroidism patients were newly diagnosed, had a disease duration of under 2 months, and were aged 18 to 65 years. Any patient with an uncontrolled infection, another autoimmune disease, pregnancy or lactation was excluded. Diagnoses were established on the basis of clinical symptoms, serum thyroxine and TRAb, thyroid ultrasound, and orbital computed tomography. For the first round of RT-PCR on the TCR CDR3, the HTBI primer set was used together with the Qiagen OneStep RT-PCR kit. Most expanded thyroid clonotypes (frequency above 0.001) were also detected in blood, suggesting blood repertoires may reflect thyroid immune responses. A 13 V-J signature model separated ophthalmopathy from stable hyperthyroidism, with nearly 90% sensitivity and roughly 82% specificity in cross-validation and 80%/75% in testing. In validation, the model predicted progression to ophthalmopathy a median of roughly 6.5 months before onset, with 65% to 71% sensitivity and about 72% specificity. TCR V-J signatures able to tell the groups apart were searched for in a discovery cohort of 100 or so patients, of whom roughly 42 had Graves' ophthalmopathy and around 57 had stable Graves' hyperthyroidism. Prospective prediction of ophthalmopathy was tested in an independent validation cohort consisting of 18 to 20 hyperthyroidism patients and around 17 patients who later progressed to ophthalmopathy. The 75 to 100 discovery patients were randomly split 7:3 into training and test sets. Thyroid tissue and blood T-cell repertoires from over 5 Graves' hyperthyroidism patients were also compared in the study. Once sampling was done, hyperthyroidism patients were given methimazole at a starting dose of 30 mg daily, whereas ophthalmopathy patients were given high-dose intravenous methylprednisolone. A second multiplex PCR round built the libraries, followed by size selection and purification. Libraries were sequenced paired-end with 100 bp reads on an Illumina HiSeq2000. SOAPnuke was used to process the raw data, throwing out any read that contained adapters or uncalled bases, had a mean Phred below 15, or lacked an exact constant-primer or identifier match. High-quality paired reads were merged using COPE v1.2.5, and each unique nucleotide sequence was defined as a clonotype. MiTCR v1.1 was used to align the clonotypes against IMGT TRBV, TRBD and TRBJ reference segments. Only V-J combinations with frequency above 0.0001, covering about 99% of repertoires, were analysed. A TCS score was defined as the ratio of F50 (clonal expansion) to E x V (chaos), with BLOSUM62-based TCRdist applied between CDR3 peptides within each V-J. Welch's t-statistics and random forest reduced some 510 V-J features to 10 to 15, which were used in a naive Bayes classifier (R e1071). Sample size was not statistically predetermined, and blinding of investigators to group allocation was not performed. The paper describes TCR Vbeta CDR3 sequencing of around 130 peripheral blood samples, made up of 40 to 45 ophthalmopathy patients, some 76 hyperthyroidism patients and 17 progressor patients.

The receptor was isolated from a woman younger than 35 with Graves disease. Donor details come from another sample of the same person, matched by shared clones. The chain links TRBV12-3 or TRBV12-4 with TRBJ2-3, with TRBD1 tentatively as D gene (6 bases match). The closer fit of TRBJ2-5 to the DNA end suggests the J call may be wrong. Sequencing used peripheral blood mononuclear cells (PBMCs), obtained at new diagnosis, from a patient treated with antithyroid drugs. The CDR3 protein sequence reads: CAISPYRQQGSETQYF. At the DNA level, the sequence is TGTGCCATCAGTCCTTACCGTCAACAGGGAAGCGAGACCCAGTACTTC.